What follows are 29 T cell receptor beta chains derived from one specimen sequenced in a study of blood T cell repertoires in COVID-19. The method was immunoSEQ multiplex PCR; TCRdb's version includes in-frame clones alone and lacks a portion of them. The profile shows approximately 150,000 clones, about 91% of them singletons. The source material was peripheral blood. The source is a human donor in a cohort sampled during active COVID-19.

The chain carries TRBV14 and TRBJ2-1; TRBD2 matches 7 bases. J lost 9 bases, V lost 4 bases, and 12 bases had no gene match. Looked up from germline, CDR1 is SGHDN and CDR2 is FVKESK. CDR3 length: 15 amino acids. Here the CDR3 reads CASSLGQGGGSEQFF. The CDR3 DNA follows: TGTGCCAGCAGCCTGGGGCAGGGCGGGGGAAGTGAGCAGTTCTTC.

The CDR3 region has the DNA TGTGCCAGCAGCGGCGACAGGGGAGAAAGGTCACCCCTCCACTTT. Its translation: CASSGDRGERSPLHF. V is TRBV9 and J is TRBJ1-6, with 8 bases fitting TRBD1. The CDR3 runs 15 residues. Germline CDR1 reads SGDLS; CDR2 reads YYNGEE. V shed 3 bases, J shed 10 bases, and the junction held 9 bases outside the gene matches.

The rearrangement uses TRBV6-5 and TRBJ1-3; a weak D match, TRBD1 (6 bases). Germline lookup yields CDR1 MNHEY and CDR2 SVGAGI. The V gene lost 8 bases and the J gene lost 4 bases, with 12 bases spanning the gap. The CDR3 loop spans 13 amino acids. The DNA for the CDR3 is TGTGCCAGCGGGACAAAGGGAGGAAACACCATATATTTT. It yields the protein CASGTKGGNTIYF.

This chain uses TRBV11-3 with TRBJ2-1; the match to TRBD2 covers 7 bases. The ends lost 5 bases at V and 9 bases at J; junction bases unmatched: 10. The CDR3 has 14 residues. Germline CDR1 is SGHNT and CDR2 is YENEEA. The CDR3: CASSPRTSVGEQFF. The CDR3 DNA is TGTGCCAGCAGCCCTAGGACTAGTGTGGGTGAGCAGTTCTTC. Variable domain in full (rest from reference TRBV11-3 and TRBJ2-1): EAGVVQSPRYKIIEKKQPVAFWCNPISGHNTLYWYLQNLGQGPELLIRYENEEAVDDSQLPKDRFSAERLKGVDSTLKIQPAELGDSAVYLCASSPRTSVGEQFFGPGTRLTVL.

The chain links TRBV5-1 to TRBJ1-2, with D perhaps TRBD1 (5 bases). Germline values: CDR1 SGHRS, CDR2 YFSETQ. The CDR3 sequence is 13 residues long. Trimming left V 4 bases short and J 1 base short, with 8 bases between. The DNA of the CDR3 is TGCGCCAGCAGCCCGACAGATAACTATGGCTACACCTTC. Amino acid sequence: CASSPTDNYGYTF.

This chain links TRBV3-1 (or the pseudogene TRBV3-2) with TRBJ1-1, with TRBD1 matching 7 bases. Germline-derived CDR1 and CDR2 are LGHDT and YNNKEL (reference sequence). The CDR3 runs to 14 residues. J lost 5 bases, V lost 6 bases, and 9 bases had no gene match. The CDR3 DNA sequence: TGTGCCAGCAGAAGGGCAGGGGGAATGACTGAAGCTTTCTTT. It specifies CASRRAGGMTEAFF.

The chain employs TRBV29-1 and TRBJ2-3, with D maybe TRBD2 (6 bases). The CDR3 runs 13 residues. The V gene lost 1 base and the J gene lost 5 bases, with 10 bases spanning the gap. Germline V lookup: CDR1 SQVTM, CDR2 ANQGSEA. The CDR3 protein is CSVEGTMGDTQYF. CDR3 coding DNA: TGCAGCGTTGAAGGGACTATGGGAGATACGCAGTATTTT.

The chain combines TRBV15 with TRBJ1-2, with D possibly being TRBD1 (5 bases). The CDR3 consists of 14 residues. Trimming stripped 5 bases from V and 3 bases from J, with 13 bases between. Germline loops: CDR1 LNHNV, CDR2 YYDKDF (reference sequence). The CDR3 loop is CATSAQPGDYGYTF. CDR3 nucleotides: TGTGCCACCAGCGCCCAGCCGGGGGACTATGGCTACACCTTC. The whole variable domain, filled in from reference TRBV15 and TRBJ1-2, reads DAMVIQNPRYQVTQFGKPVTLSCSQTLNHNVMYWYQQKSSQAPKLLFHYYDKDFNNEADTPDNFQSRRPNTSFCFLDIRSPGLGDTAMYLCATSAQPGDYGYTFGSGTRLTVV.

This clone was seen more than once but under ten times. This chain joins TRBV6-5 and TRBJ1-5; 8 bases agree with TRBD1. The CDR3 has 13 amino acids. The germline gives CDR1 MNHEY, CDR2 SVGAGI. The ends lost 11 bases at V and 5 bases at J; junction bases unmatched: 8. CDR3 DNA sequence: TGTGCCTGGATACAGGGGGTAGATCAGCCCCAGCATTTT. It codes for CAWIQGVDQPQHF.

J is TRBJ2-1 and V is TRBV9; the match to TRBD2 covers 8 bases. The CDR3 has 15 residues. The V and J ends lost 3 bases and 5 bases, in that order; junction bases with no gene match: 7. Germline V CDR1 and CDR2: SGDLS, YYNGEE. The CDR3 here is CASSASGGEHNEQFF. CDR3 nucleotide sequence: TGTGCCAGCAGCGCAAGCGGGGGAGAACACAATGAGCAGTTCTTC.

The chain is built from TRBV9 and TRBJ1-3; D perhaps matches TRBD1 (6 bases). Trimming cost V 5 bases and J 0 bases, with 12 bases left between them. The CDR3 extends over 15 amino acids. Germline V gives CDR1 SGDLS, CDR2 YYNGEE. CDR3 region: CASRRGDYSGNTIYF. The CDR3 DNA is TGTGCCAGCAGAAGGGGGGACTACTCTGGAAACACCATATATTTT.

This clone was seen just once. The rearrangement joins TRBV7-2 to TRBJ1-1; TRBD1 might be the D (5 bases). Between the trimmed V and J ends, which lost 4 bases and 5 bases, there was a span of 20 bases. The CDR3 covers 16 residues. CDR1 SGHTA and CDR2 FQGNSA come from the germline V gene. This CDR3 reads CASSSSRRGVGTEAFF. The CDR3 coding sequence is TGTGCCAGCAGCTCCTCCCGCCGGGGGGTAGGGACTGAAGCTTTCTTT.

The chain is built from TRBV5-6 and TRBJ2-7; possibly TRBD1 for D (6 bases). This CDR3 region has 14 residues. The germline V and J ends were trimmed by 5 bases and 2 bases, with 14 bases remaining between them. The germline CDR1 and CDR2 sequences are SGHDT and YYEEEE. The CDR3 DNA follows: TGTGCCAGCAGGCTCCAGGGGCGGACCTACGAGCAGTACTTC. This sequence encodes CASRLQGRTYEQYF.

The chain has TRBV4-2 and TRBJ1-4; TRBD1 matches 7 bases. V lost 4 bases, J lost 5 bases, and 7 bases stayed unmatched. The germline V gene encodes CDR1 LGHNA and CDR2 YNFKEQ. This CDR3 has 15 amino acids. The CDR3 coding sequence is TGTGCCAGCAGCCGAAACAGGGGTCCGAATGAAAAACTGTTTTTT. It yields the protein CASSRNRGPNEKLFF.

The chain couples TRBV3-1 (or the pseudogene TRBV3-2) to TRBJ2-1; tentatively, D is TRBD1 (5 bases). Germline lookup yields CDR1 LGHDT and CDR2 YNNKEL (reference sequence). The CDR3 covers 17 residues. Deletions cut 0 bases from V and 5 bases from J, with 17 bases between. This chain's CDR3 is CASSQDGFRVYNNEQFF. DNA of the CDR3: TGTGCCAGCAGCCAAGATGGATTCAGGGTTTACAACAATGAGCAGTTCTTC.

This chain uses TRBV25-1 with TRBJ2-5; TRBD1 matches 7 bases. This CDR3 region has 14 residues. The trim removed 3 bases at V and 5 bases at J, leaving 6 bases unmatched. Germline CDR1 and CDR2: MGHDK and SYGVNS. Here the CDR3 reads CASSELGGWETQYF. As DNA, the CDR3 is TGTGCCAGCAGTGAGCTAGGGGGCTGGGAGACCCAGTACTTC.

The chain recombines TRBV4-2 with TRBJ2-3; 9 bases map to TRBD2. V lost 3 bases to trimming and J lost 2 bases; unmatched junction nucleotides: 6. CDR3 length: 16 residues. CDR1 is LGHNA and CDR2 is YNFKEQ in the germline V gene. CDR3 in amino acids: CASSQAGGFLTDTQYF. CDR3 DNA sequence: TGTGCCAGCAGCCAGGCGGGGGGGTTCCTCACAGATACGCAGTATTTT.

This clone has only a few counts. V is TRBV4-2 and J is TRBJ1-4; D is possibly TRBD1 (5 bases). V lost 0 bases, J lost 7 bases, and 12 bases lay in between. CDR1 and CDR2 (germline): LGHNA, YNFKEQ. This CDR3 region has 15 residues. The CDR3 nucleotides read TGTGCCAGCAGCCAAGAAGGGGTGGACATTGAAAAACTGTTTTTT. It codes for CASSQEGVDIEKLFF.

The CDR3: CASSSPGLYQETQYF. CDR3 in DNA: TGTGCCAGCAGCTCGCCGGGACTGTACCAAGAGACCCAGTACTTC. J is TRBJ2-5 and V is TRBV5-4, with D possibly being TRBD2 (6 bases). This CDR3 has 15 residues. Germline V lookup: CDR1 SGHNT, CDR2 YYREEE (reference sequence). V was cut by 3 bases and J by 0 bases, with 12 bases left in between.

The chain links TRBV27 to TRBJ2-3; 13 bases are shared with TRBD2. The CDR3 extends over 20 amino acids. CDR1 MNHEY and CDR2 SMNVEV come from the germline V gene (reference sequence). V dropped 1 base and J dropped 6; count of bases not matched to a gene: 16. Here the CDR3 reads CASSLWGVVGTSGAGDTQYF. The CDR3 DNA is TGTGCCAGCAGTTTATGGGGGGTGGTCGGGACTAGCGGGGCCGGTGATACGCAGTATTTT.

J is TRBJ1-1 and V is TRBV6-5, with a possible D match to TRBD1 (6 bases). CDR3 length: 16 residues. Between the trimmed V and J ends, which lost 4 bases and 0 bases, there was a span of 15 bases. The V gene's germline CDR1 is MNHEY and CDR2 SVGAGI. The CDR3 here is CASSSPARQVNTEAFF. The CDR3 nucleotides read TGTGCCAGCAGTTCGCCCGCAAGACAGGTGAACACTGAAGCTTTCTTT.

The V and J genes are TRBV7-9 and TRBJ2-1; 11 bases agree with TRBD1. This CDR3 has 15 amino acids. From germline, CDR1 is SEHNR and CDR2 FQNEAQ (reference sequence). V was pared by 3 bases and J by 4 bases, with 2 bases of the junction left unmatched. CDR3 region: CASSLGQGVYNEQFF. The CDR3 nucleotides read TGTGCCAGCAGCTTGGGACAGGGGGTATACAATGAGCAGTTCTTC.

This chain links TRBV5-6 with TRBJ2-5, with D tentatively TRBD2 (5 bases). Trimming took off 0 bases at V and 5 bases at J, with 11 bases between the two ends. The CDR3 covers 14 residues. The germline V gene has CDR1 SGHDT and CDR2 YYEEEE. CDR3 residues: CASSLGYRGETQYF. CDR3 nucleotide sequence: TGTGCCAGCAGCTTGGGATACCGAGGGGAGACCCAGTACTTC.

CDR3 in amino acids: CAWSASGLAGSDEQYF. The CDR3 DNA is TGTGCCTGGAGTGCCTCAGGACTAGCGGGGTCCGACGAGCAGTACTTC. The chain uses TRBV30 and TRBJ2-7; 12 bases match TRBD2. The CDR3 is 16 residues long. Per the germline V gene, CDR1 is GTSNPN and CDR2 is SVGIG (reference sequence). The V and J ends lost 1 base and 5 bases, in that order; junction bases with no gene match: 9.

This sequence joins TRBV4-1 and TRBJ1-5; D ambiguous. The CDR3 is 16 residues long. Germline values: CDR1 MGHRA, CDR2 YSYEKL. Trimming stripped 0 bases from V and 7 bases from J, with 16 bases between. The CDR3 DNA reads TGCGCCAGCAGCCAAGATAGCGGTGAAGGGAAGCAGCCCCAGCATTTT. Protein sequence: CASSQDSGEGKQPQHF.

The rearrangement links TRBV7-2 to TRBJ2-2, with D unclear. Germline CDR1 is SGHTA and CDR2 is FQGNSA. Trimming shortened V by 2 bases and J by 0 bases, and 7 bases separated the two germline ends. The CDR3 covers 15 residues. The DNA for the CDR3 is TGTGCCAGCAGCTTAATCACATCGAACACCGGGGAGCTGTTTTTT. This translates into CASSLITSNTGELFF. The full variable domain, completed using reference TRBV7-2 and TRBJ2-2, is GAGVSQSPSNKVTEKGKDVELRCDPISGHTALYWYRQSLGQGLEFLIYFQGNSAPDKSGLPSDRFSAERTGGSVSTLTIQRTQQEDSAVYLCASSLITSNTGELFFGEGSRLTVL.

J is TRBJ2-7 and V is TRBV3-1 (or the pseudogene TRBV3-2), with D maybe TRBD1 (5 bases). Germline V gene data show CDR1 as LGHDT and CDR2 as YNNKEL (reference sequence). Trimming removed 0 bases from V and 3 bases from J, with 18 bases in between. This CDR3 region has 17 residues. CDR3 DNA: TGTGCCAGCAGCCAAGATAATGGGCTGGACATAAACTACGAGCAGTACTTC. It encodes CASSQDNGLDINYEQYF.

J is TRBJ2-6 and V is TRBV6-6, with D perhaps TRBD2 (6 bases). The germline gives CDR1 MNHNY, CDR2 SVGAGI (reference sequence). The CDR3 loop spans 15 amino acids. The V end lost 5 bases, the J end lost 2 bases, and 10 bases lay between the germline ends. CDR3 protein: CASSSGGPGANVLTF. The DNA for the CDR3 is TGTGCCAGCAGTAGTGGAGGGCCTGGGGCCAACGTCCTGACTTTC.

The V gene is TRBV27, the J gene TRBJ1-1; 10 nucleotides align to TRBD1. CDR1 and CDR2 from the germline V gene are MNHEY and SMNVEV (reference sequence). J gave up 5 bases and V 3 bases, and 6 bases lay outside the gene matches. This CDR3 region has 15 residues. CDR3 nucleotides: TGTGCCAGCAGTTTGGGGACAGGGGTGAGAACTGAAGCTTTCTTT. This sequence encodes CASSLGTGVRTEAFF.